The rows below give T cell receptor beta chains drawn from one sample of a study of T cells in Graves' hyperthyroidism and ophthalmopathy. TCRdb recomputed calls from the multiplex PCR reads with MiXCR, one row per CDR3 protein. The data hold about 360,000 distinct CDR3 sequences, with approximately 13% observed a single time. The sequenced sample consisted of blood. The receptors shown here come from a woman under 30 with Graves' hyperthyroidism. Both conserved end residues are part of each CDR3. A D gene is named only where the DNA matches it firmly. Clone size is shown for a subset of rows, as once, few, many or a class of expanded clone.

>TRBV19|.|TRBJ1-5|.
CASSTASVGGLQPQHF
TGTGCCAGTAGTACAGCCTCGGTAGGGGGGCTTCAGCCCCAGCATTTT
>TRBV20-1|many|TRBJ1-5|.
CSASLQGRRQPQHF
TGCAGTGCTAGCCTACAGGGAAGGAGACAGCCCCAGCATTTT
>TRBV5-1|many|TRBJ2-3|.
CASSLVGSISDTQYF
TGCGCCAGCAGCTTGGTGGGGAGCATCTCGGATACGCAGTATTTT
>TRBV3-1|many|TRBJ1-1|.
CASSQDRGNTEAFF
TGTGCCAGCAGCCAAGATCGGGGGAACACTGAAGCTTTCTTT
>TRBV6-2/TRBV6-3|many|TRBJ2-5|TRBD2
CASSPRLAGGETQYF
TGTGCCAGCAGTCCCCGGCTAGCGGGGGGGGAGACCCAGTACTTC
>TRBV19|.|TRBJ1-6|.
CASSDPGSSPLHF
TGTGCCAGTAGCGACCCGGGTAGTTCACCCCTCCACTTT
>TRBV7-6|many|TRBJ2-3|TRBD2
CASSLVGTSGSTDTQYF
TGTGCCAGCAGCTTAGTGGGGACTAGCGGTAGCACAGATACGCAGTATTTT
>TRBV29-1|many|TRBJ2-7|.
CSVDGGQGLHEQYF
TGCAGCGTTGACGGGGGGCAGGGACTCCACGAGCAGTACTTC
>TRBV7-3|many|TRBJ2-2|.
CASSYGGTAGELFF
TGTGCCAGCAGCTACGGGGGGACAGCCGGGGAGCTGTTTTTT
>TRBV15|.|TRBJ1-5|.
CATSRDWSSQTSNQPQHF
TGTGCCACCAGCAGAGATTGGAGTAGCCAGACAAGCAATCAGCCCCAGCATTTT
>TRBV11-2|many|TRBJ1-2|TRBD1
CASSLGTGAYGYTF
TGTGCCAGCAGCTTAGGCACAGGGGCCTATGGCTACACCTTC
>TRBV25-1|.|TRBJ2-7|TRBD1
CASSAGDRPYYEQYF
TGTGCCAGCAGTGCCGGGGACAGGCCCTACTACGAGCAGTACTTC
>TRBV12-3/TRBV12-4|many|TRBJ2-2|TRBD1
CASSFLWTGGLGGELFF
TGTGCCAGCAGTTTTCTCTGGACAGGGGGCTTGGGCGGGGAGCTGTTTTTT
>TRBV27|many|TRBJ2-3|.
CASSFVNPTDTQYF
TGTGCCAGCAGTTTTGTGAACCCGACAGATACGCAGTATTTT
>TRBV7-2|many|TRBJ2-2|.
CASSLLALNTGELFF
TGTGCCAGCAGCCTCCTAGCGCTGAACACCGGGGAGCTGTTTTTT
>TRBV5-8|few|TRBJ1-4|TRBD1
CASSSQGAVGEKLFF
TGTGCCAGCAGCTCCCAGGGGGCGGTTGGTGAAAAACTGTTTTTT
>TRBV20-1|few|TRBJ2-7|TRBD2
CSASGKGLAGVYEQYF
TGCAGTGCTAGCGGTAAAGGACTAGCGGGAGTCTACGAGCAGTACTTC
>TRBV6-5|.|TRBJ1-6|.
CASSYSSRVIYSPLHF
TGTGCCAGCAGTTACTCTTCGCGGGTGATTTATTCACCCCTCCACTTT
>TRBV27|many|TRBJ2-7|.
CASSLGGLTPFYEQYF
TGTGCCAGCAGTTTAGGAGGCCTCACCCCATTCTACGAGCAGTACTTC
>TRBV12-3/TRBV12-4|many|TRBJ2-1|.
CASSFEQGYNEQFF
TGTGCCAGCAGTTTCGAACAGGGATACAATGAGCAGTTCTTC
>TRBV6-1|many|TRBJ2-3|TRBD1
CASSWDRASPDTQYF
TGTGCCAGCAGTTGGGACAGGGCATCGCCAGATACGCAGTATTTT
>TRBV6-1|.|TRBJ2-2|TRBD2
CASSDGLAGGPGGELFF
TGTGCCAGCAGTGACGGACTAGCGGGGGGGCCGGGCGGGGAGCTGTTTTTT
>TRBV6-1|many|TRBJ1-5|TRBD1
CASSRDRGLSQPQHF
TGTGCCAGCAGTAGGGACAGGGGGCTAAGTCAGCCCCAGCATTTT
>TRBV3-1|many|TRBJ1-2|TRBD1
CASSHRDSINYGYTF
TGTGCCAGCAGCCACCGGGACAGTATAAACTATGGCTACACCTTC
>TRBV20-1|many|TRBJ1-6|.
CSAREGRTYSPLHF
TGCAGTGCTAGAGAAGGCCGGACCTATTCACCCCTCCACTTT
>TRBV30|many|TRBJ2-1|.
CAWSSLSVRKGEQFF
TGTGCCTGGAGTTCGTTGTCGGTAAGGAAAGGTGAGCAGTTCTTC
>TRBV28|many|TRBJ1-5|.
CASSLGGQPQHF
TGTGCCAGCAGTTTGGGGGGCCAGCCCCAGCATTTT
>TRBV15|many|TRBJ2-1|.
CATSWGGTPPTNEQFF
TGTGCCACCAGCTGGGGCGGGACCCCGCCCACGAATGAGCAGTTCTTC
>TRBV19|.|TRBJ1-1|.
CASSERRNTEAFF
TGTGCCAGTAGTGAAAGGAGGAACACTGAAGCTTTCTTT
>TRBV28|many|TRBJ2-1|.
CASSAPGRNNEQFF
TGTGCCAGCAGTGCCCCGGGACGAAACAATGAGCAGTTCTTC
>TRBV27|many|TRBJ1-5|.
CASSLTQVNQPQHF
TGTGCCAGCAGTTTAACGCAGGTCAATCAGCCCCAGCATTTT
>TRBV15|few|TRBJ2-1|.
CATSITGNPIEQFF
TGTGCCACCAGTATTACAGGGAATCCGATTGAGCAGTTCTTC
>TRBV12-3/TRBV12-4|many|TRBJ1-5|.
CASSSMRSNQPQHF
TGTGCCAGCAGTAGTATGAGGAGCAATCAGCCCCAGCATTTT
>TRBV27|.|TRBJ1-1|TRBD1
CASSFIAGTGSEAFF
TGTGCCAGCAGTTTTATCGCGGGGACAGGGTCTGAAGCTTTCTTT
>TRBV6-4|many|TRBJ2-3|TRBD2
CASSRGSGEADTQYF
TGTGCCAGCAGTAGAGGTAGCGGGGAAGCAGATACGCAGTATTTT
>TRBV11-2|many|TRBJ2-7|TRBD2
CASRTQLGVRGGISYEQYF
TGTGCCAGCAGGACCCAATTGGGGGTACGCGGGGGGATCTCCTACGAGCAGTACTTC
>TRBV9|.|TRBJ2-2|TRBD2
CASHGTSGPNTGELFF
TGTGCCAGCCACGGGACTAGCGGGCCCAACACCGGGGAGCTGTTTTTT
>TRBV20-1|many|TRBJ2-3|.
CSAREASGRVTDTQYF
TGCAGTGCTAGAGAGGCGAGCGGGCGAGTAACAGATACGCAGTATTTT
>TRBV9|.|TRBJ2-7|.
CASSTGTSSYEQYF
TGTGCCAGCAGCACCGGCACGAGCTCCTACGAGCAGTACTTC
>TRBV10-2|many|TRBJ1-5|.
CASSEWVEGNQPQHF
TGCGCCAGCAGTGAGTGGGTAGAGGGCAATCAGCCCCAGCATTTT
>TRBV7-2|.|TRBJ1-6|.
CASRVAGYYNSPLHF
TGTGCCAGCAGGGTGGCAGGCTACTATAATTCACCCCTCCACTTT